A selection of T cell receptor beta chains follows, all from one sample in a study of PD-L1 blockade in urothelial cancer. Sequenced by immunoSEQ multiplex PCR; TCRdb stores in-frame clones only, minus some. The sample includes some 76,000 clones, 70% to 90% of them seen just once. The sample in question was PBMCs, obtained around atezolizumab (anti-PD-L1) treatment. These receptors all come from a man between 60 and 75 years old with urothelial cancer. Both conserved end residues are trimmed from each CDR3. Fields, in order: J gene, V gene, clone size, CDR3 protein. Some rows have no size entry. The others give once, few or many, or a class for an expanded clone.

J gene: TRBJ1-4; V gene: TRBV20-1; clone size: NA; CDR3 protein: SARSREKLF
J gene: TRBJ1-4; V gene: TRBV15; clone size: NA; CDR3 protein: ATSISRGMEGEKLF
J gene: TRBJ2-1; V gene: TRBV7-2; clone size: NA; CDR3 protein: ASRTGSSGRGGNEQF
J gene: TRBJ2-3; V gene: TRBV5-1; clone size: NA; CDR3 protein: ASSISTPGGDTQY
J gene: TRBJ1-1; V gene: TRBV10-3; clone size: NA; CDR3 protein: AARGRLNTEAF
J gene: TRBJ1-3; V gene: TRBV7-9; clone size: once; CDR3 protein: ASSEDRVTGNTIY
J gene: TRBJ2-3; V gene: TRBV6-6; clone size: NA; CDR3 protein: ASTYVRDTQY
J gene: TRBJ1-1; V gene: TRBV7-8; clone size: once; CDR3 protein: ASSLRDRGRNTEAF
J gene: TRBJ2-5; V gene: TRBV29-1; clone size: NA; CDR3 protein: SVGTGNLGQETQY
J gene: TRBJ1-3; V gene: TRBV6-6; clone size: once; CDR3 protein: ASTPTGAIRNTIY
J gene: TRBJ2-3; V gene: TRBV11-3; clone size: NA; CDR3 protein: ASSGETGGVLADTQY
J gene: TRBJ1-4; V gene: TRBV6-6; clone size: NA; CDR3 protein: ASSYGRINEKLF
J gene: TRBJ2-5; V gene: TRBV9; clone size: few; CDR3 protein: ASSVATSGVETQY
J gene: TRBJ2-7; V gene: TRBV7-9; clone size: few; CDR3 protein: ASSLENLAYEQY
J gene: TRBJ1-2; V gene: TRBV27; clone size: NA; CDR3 protein: ASSPTGLGYT
J gene: TRBJ2-7; V gene: TRBV6-6; clone size: NA; CDR3 protein: ASSYDQVSLYEQY
J gene: TRBJ1-2; V gene: TRBV18; clone size: NA; CDR3 protein: ASSAQEGGYT
J gene: TRBJ1-2; V gene: TRBV14; clone size: NA; CDR3 protein: ASSHPGQGLNGYT
J gene: TRBJ2-5; V gene: TRBV19; clone size: NA; CDR3 protein: ASSIIGQGGETQY
J gene: TRBJ2-7; V gene: TRBV5-5; clone size: NA; CDR3 protein: ASSTTGTGGAAGLYEQY
J gene: TRBJ2-3; V gene: TRBV10-3; clone size: NA; CDR3 protein: AISASGDTDTQY